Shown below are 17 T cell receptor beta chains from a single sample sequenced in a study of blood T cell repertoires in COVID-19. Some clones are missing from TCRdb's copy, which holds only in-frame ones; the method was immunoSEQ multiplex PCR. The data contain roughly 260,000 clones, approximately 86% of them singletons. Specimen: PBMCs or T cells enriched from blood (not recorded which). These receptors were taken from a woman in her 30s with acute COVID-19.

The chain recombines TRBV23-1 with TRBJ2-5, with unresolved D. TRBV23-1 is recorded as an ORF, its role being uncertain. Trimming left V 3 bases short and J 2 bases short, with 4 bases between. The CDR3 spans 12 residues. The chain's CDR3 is CASSHTQETQYF. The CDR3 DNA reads TGCGCCAGCAGTCACACTCAAGAGACCCAGTACTTC.

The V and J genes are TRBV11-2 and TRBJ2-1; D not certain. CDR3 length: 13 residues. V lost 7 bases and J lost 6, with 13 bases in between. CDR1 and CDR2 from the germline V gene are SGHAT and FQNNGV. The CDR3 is CASTASPLNEQFF. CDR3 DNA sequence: TGTGCCAGCACCGCAAGCCCCCTCAATGAGCAGTTCTTC.

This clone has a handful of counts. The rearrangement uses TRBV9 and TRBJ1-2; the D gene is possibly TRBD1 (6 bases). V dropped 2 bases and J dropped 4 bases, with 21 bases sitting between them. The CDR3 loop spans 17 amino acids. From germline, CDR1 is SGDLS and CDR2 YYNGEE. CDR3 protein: CASSVGQDPRTVYGYTF. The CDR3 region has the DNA TGTGCCAGCAGCGTCGGCCAAGACCCGCGGACAGTCTATGGCTACACCTTC.

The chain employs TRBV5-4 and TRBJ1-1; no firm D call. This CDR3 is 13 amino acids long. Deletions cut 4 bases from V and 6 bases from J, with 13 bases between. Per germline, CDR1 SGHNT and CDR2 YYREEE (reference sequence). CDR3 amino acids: CASSAGWGAEAFF. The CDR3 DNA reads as TGTGCCAGCAGCGCCGGGTGGGGAGCTGAAGCTTTCTTT.

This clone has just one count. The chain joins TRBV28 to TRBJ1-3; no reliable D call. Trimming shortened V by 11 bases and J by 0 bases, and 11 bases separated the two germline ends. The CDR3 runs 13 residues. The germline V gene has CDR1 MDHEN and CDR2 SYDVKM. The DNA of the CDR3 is TGTGCCTCTAGAGACTACTCTGGAAACACCATATATTTT. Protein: CASRDYSGNTIYF.

CDR3 sequence (DNA): TGTGCCAGCAGTGAAAGACAGGGCTTGTCTGGAAACACCATATATTTT. This codes for CASSERQGLSGNTIYF. J is TRBJ1-3 and V is TRBV2; 7 bases are a match to TRBD1. The CDR3 loop spans 16 amino acids. With 2 bases clipped from V and 1 base from J, the junction kept 5 bases outside the gene matches. Germline CDR1 reads SNHLY; CDR2 reads FYNNEI.

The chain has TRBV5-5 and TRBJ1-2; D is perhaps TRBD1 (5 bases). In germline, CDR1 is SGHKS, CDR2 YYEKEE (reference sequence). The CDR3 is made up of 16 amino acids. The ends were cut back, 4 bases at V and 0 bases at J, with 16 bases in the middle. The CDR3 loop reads CASSPPGGETNYGYTF. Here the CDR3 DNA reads TGTGCCAGCAGCCCCCCGGGGGGAGAAACTAACTATGGCTACACCTTC.

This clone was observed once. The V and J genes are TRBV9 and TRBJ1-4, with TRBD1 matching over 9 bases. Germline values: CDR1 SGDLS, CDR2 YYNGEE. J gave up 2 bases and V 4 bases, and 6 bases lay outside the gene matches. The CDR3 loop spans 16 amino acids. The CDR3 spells CASSRGQGRTNEKLFF. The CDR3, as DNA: TGTGCCAGCAGCCGGGGACAGGGTCGTACTAATGAAAAACTGTTTTTT.

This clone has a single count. The CDR3 here is CASSVTGSKNQPQHF. CDR3 sequence (DNA): TGTGCCAGCAGCGTCACAGGGTCTAAAAATCAGCCCCAGCATTTT. V and J are TRBV9 and TRBJ1-5; D may be TRBD1 (6 bases). V was shortened by 2 bases and J by 4 bases, with 13 bases between the two germline ends. This CDR3 spans 15 amino acids. The V gene's germline CDR1 is SGDLS and CDR2 YYNGEE.

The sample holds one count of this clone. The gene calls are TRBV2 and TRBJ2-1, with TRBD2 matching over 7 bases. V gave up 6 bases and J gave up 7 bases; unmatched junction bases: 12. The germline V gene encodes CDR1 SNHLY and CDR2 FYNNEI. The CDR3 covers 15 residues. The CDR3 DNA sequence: TGTGCCAGCAGGAAAGGACTAGACGGAACGAATGAGCAGTTCTTC. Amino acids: CASRKGLDGTNEQFF.

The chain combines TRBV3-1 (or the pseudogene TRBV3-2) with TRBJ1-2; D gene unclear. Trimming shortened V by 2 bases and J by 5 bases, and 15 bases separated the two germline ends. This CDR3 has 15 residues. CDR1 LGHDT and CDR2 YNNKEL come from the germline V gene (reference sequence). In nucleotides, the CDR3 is TGTGCCAGCAGCCAAATAGCAGAAGGCGGTTATGGCTACACCTTC. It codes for CASSQIAEGGYGYTF.

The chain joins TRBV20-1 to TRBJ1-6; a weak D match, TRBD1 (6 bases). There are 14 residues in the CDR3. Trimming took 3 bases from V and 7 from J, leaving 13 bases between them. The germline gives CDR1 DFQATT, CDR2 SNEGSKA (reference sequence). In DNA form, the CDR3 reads TGCAGTGCTAGTTGGGGGCAGCCGAATTCACCCCTCCACTTT. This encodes CSASWGQPNSPLHF.

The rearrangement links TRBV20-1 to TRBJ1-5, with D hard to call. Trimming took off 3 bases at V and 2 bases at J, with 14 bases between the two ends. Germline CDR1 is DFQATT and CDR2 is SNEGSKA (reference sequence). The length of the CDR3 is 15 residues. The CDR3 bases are TGCAGTGCTAGTGGAGTCGGTTCGGGCAATCAGCCCCAGCATTTT. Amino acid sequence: CSASGVGSGNQPQHF.

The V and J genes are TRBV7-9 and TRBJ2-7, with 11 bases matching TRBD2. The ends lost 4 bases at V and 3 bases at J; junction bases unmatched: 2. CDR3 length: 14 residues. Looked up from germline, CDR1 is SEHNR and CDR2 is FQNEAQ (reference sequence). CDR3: CASSYGTSGYEQYF. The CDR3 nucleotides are TGTGCCAGCAGCTACGGGACTAGCGGCTACGAGCAGTACTTC.

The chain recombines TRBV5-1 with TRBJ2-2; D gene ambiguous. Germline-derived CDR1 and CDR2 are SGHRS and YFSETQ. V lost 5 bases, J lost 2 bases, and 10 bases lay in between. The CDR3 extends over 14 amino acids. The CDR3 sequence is CASSAGSNTGELFF. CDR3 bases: TGCGCCAGCAGTGCCGGGTCAAACACCGGGGAGCTGTTTTTT.

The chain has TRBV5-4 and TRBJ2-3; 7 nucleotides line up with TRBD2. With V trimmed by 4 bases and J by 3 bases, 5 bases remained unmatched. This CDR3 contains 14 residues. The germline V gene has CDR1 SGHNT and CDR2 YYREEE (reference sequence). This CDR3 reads CASSPGLVTDTQYF. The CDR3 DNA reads TGTGCCAGCAGCCCCGGACTAGTAACAGATACGCAGTATTTT.

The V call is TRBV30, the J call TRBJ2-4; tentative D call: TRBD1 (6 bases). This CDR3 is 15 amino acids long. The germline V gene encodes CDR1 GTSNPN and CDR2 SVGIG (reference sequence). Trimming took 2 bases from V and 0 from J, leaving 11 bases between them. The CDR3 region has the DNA TGTGCCTGGAGTCCTACCAGGGGAGCCAAAAACATTCAGTACTTC. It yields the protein CAWSPTRGAKNIQYF.